This TCR beta chain was recovered during a study of blood T cell repertoires in COVID-19. From germline, CDR1 is MNHEY and CDR2 SMNVEV (reference sequence). The V end lost 7 bases, the J end lost 2 bases, and 8 bases lay between the germline ends. The length of the CDR3 is 12 residues. Produced via immunoSEQ multiplex PCR; TCRdb's table is partial and in-frame only. The sample yields roughly 65,000 clones, 90% seen once. The chain is built from TRBV27 and TRBJ1-2; D is unresolved. This clonotype was sampled from a man aged 55 to 70 with acute or convalescent COVID-19. Sequences were obtained from peripheral blood. CDR3 in DNA: TGTGCCAGCAAGAGCATGAACTATGGCTACACCTTC. Translating it yields CASKSMNYGYTF.